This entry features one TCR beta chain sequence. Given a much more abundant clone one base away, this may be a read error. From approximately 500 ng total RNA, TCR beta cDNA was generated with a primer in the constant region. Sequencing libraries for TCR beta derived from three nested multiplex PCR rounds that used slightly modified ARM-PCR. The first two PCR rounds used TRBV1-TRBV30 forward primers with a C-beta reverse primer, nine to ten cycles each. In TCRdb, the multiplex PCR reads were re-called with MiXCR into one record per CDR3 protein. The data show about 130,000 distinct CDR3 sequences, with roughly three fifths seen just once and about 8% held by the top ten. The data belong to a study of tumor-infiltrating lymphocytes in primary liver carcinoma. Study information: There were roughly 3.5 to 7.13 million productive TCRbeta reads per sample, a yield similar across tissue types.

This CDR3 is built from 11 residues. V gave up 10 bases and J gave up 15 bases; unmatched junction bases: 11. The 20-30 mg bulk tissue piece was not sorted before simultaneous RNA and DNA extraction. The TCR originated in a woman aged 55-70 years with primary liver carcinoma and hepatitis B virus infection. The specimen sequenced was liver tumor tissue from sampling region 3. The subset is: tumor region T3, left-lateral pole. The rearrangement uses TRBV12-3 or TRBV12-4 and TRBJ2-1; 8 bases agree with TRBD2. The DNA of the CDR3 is TGTGCCACCGGGGGGGGCGAGTGGCGGTTCTTC. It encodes CATGGGEWRFF.